Below are 5 T cell receptor beta chains sequenced from a single sample in a study of blood T cell repertoires in COVID-19. Clones were read by immunoSEQ multiplex PCR, and TCRdb kept only the in-frame ones, dropping some. Altogether roughly 250,000 clones are present, 82% being singletons, with the ten largest covering under 2%. The sample consisted of peripheral blood. Source of these receptors: an elderly woman with acute or convalescent COVID-19.

The chain uses TRBV18 and TRBJ1-3; 7 bases agree with TRBD1. V lost 5 bases to trimming and J lost 0 bases; unmatched junction nucleotides: 13. CDR1 KGHSH and CDR2 LQKENI come from the germline V gene. The CDR3 spans 18 residues. The CDR3 is CASSENRDRLYSGNTIYF. The DNA of the CDR3 is TGTGCCAGCTCAGAGAACCGGGACAGACTTTACTCTGGAAACACCATATATTTT. Full variable domain (rest looked up from reference TRBV18 and TRBJ1-3): NAGVMQNPRHLVRRRGQEARLRCSPMKGHSHVYWYRQLPEEGLKFMVYLQKENIIDESGMPKERFSAEFPKEGPSILRIQQVVRGDSAAYFCASSENRDRLYSGNTIYFGEGSWLTVV.

The chain links TRBV5-1 to TRBJ1-6; 7 nucleotides align to TRBD1. The CDR3 contains 16 residues. Germline CDR1 and CDR2: SGHRS and YFSETQ. J gave up 7 bases and V 4 bases, and 11 bases lay outside the gene matches. The DNA of the CDR3 is TGCGCCAGCAGCCCCACAACGGGACAGAAAAATTCACCCCTCCACTTT. Translated, it gives CASSPTTGQKNSPLHF.

The chain uses TRBV11-1 and TRBJ2-3; D not resolved. In germline, CDR1 is SGHAT, CDR2 FQDESV (reference sequence). V was cut by 0 bases and J by 5 bases, with 12 bases left in between. The CDR3 extends over 15 amino acids. The CDR3: CASSLANSGRDTQYF. Here the CDR3 DNA reads TGTGCCAGCAGCTTAGCGAACAGTGGGCGAGATACGCAGTATTTT.

The chain has TRBV30 and TRBJ2-3, with a tentative D call TRBD2 (5 bases). Germline V CDR1 and CDR2: GTSNPN, SVGIG (reference sequence). V lost 0 bases to trimming and J lost 0 bases, with 10 bases between them. This CDR3 comprises 15 residues. In DNA, the CDR3 is TGTGCCTGGAGTGTAAAAGCGGCTAGCACAGATACGCAGTATTTT. The encoded protein is CAWSVKAASTDTQYF.

CDR3 residues: CASSQAGPGRPLHF. DNA for the CDR3: TGCGCCAGCAGCCAAGCCGGTCCAGGGAGGCCCCTCCACTTT. The genes are TRBV4-1 and TRBJ1-6, with D perhaps matching TRBD1 (5 bases). V dropped 1 base and J dropped 13 bases, with 14 bases sitting between them. Germline V gene sequence: CDR1 MGHRA, CDR2 YSYEKL. This CDR3 is 14 amino acids long.